The 29 T cell receptor beta chains listed next were all sequenced from one sample in a study of T cell clonality in common variable immunodeficiency. Profiling relied on immunoSEQ multiplex PCR, and the TCRdb table lists in-frame clones only, not all of them. The sample lists more than 55,000 clones, none appearing once, the ten largest making up around 0.8%. Sequencing used peripheral blood mononuclear cells. The receptors here all came from a person aged 18-70 years in good health.

There are many counts of this clone. The read halts 3 residues ahead of the CDR3 end, with the missing end drawn from the germline J gene. V is TRBV19 and J is TRBJ2-3, with a weak D call TRBD2 (5 bases). The CDR3 totals 16 residues. Deletions cut 3 bases from V and 1 base from J, with 14 bases between. The germline gives CDR1 LNHDA, CDR2 SQIVND (reference sequence). The CDR3 loop reads CASSMEVASGTDTQYF. The sequenced part of the CDR3 DNA is TGTGCCAGTAGTATGGAAGTAGCGTCGGGCACAGATACG.

Ten or more counts support this clone. One junction end does not reproduce the germline sequence, and a read error may be involved. CDR3 DNA (partial): TGCGCCAGCAGCCTGGACAGGGCACGGGGTGCAGATACG. This codes for CASSLDRARGADT. The whole CDR3 reads CASSLDRARGADTQYF. This chain links TRBV4-2 with TRBJ2-3; 8 nucleotides align to TRBD1. The read finishes 3 residues shy of the CDR3 end, and the germline J gene is used to complete it. In germline, CDR1 is LGHNA, CDR2 YNFKEQ. This CDR3 comprises 16 residues.

There are many counts of this clone. The read stops 3 residues short of the end of the CDR3; the missing end is completed from the germline J gene. The J gene is TRBJ2-7, the V gene TRBV5-4; the match to TRBD2 covers 13 bases. Germline V gene sequence: CDR1 SGHNT, CDR2 YYREEE (reference sequence). The CDR3 has 16 residues. V was pared by 4 bases and J by 5 bases, with 9 bases of the junction left unmatched. This CDR3 reads CASSTVTSGRAHEQYF. Partial CDR3 DNA: TGTGCCAGCAGCACCGTAACTAGCGGGAGGGCCCACGAG.

This clone was detected a few times. CDR3 loop: CASSLEANTRFQETQYF. CDR3 DNA, as far as it was read: TGCGCCAGCAGCTTGGAGGCTAACACTAGATTCCAAGAGACC. The genes are TRBV5-1 and TRBJ2-5, with D perhaps matching TRBD2 (5 bases). With the read ending 3 residues before the CDR3 end, the germline J gene is used to fill in that end. The CDR3 consists of 17 residues. The V gene's germline CDR1 is SGHRS and CDR2 YFSETQ. V was pared by 0 bases and J by 1 base, with 16 bases between.

Concerning this clone itself: With the read ending 3 residues before the CDR3 end, the germline J gene is used to fill in that end. The chain combines TRBV7-9 with TRBJ2-4; 7 positions agree with TRBD2. This CDR3 comprises 13 residues. The V gene's germline CDR1 is SEHNR and CDR2 FQNEAQ (reference sequence). Partial CDR3 DNA: TGTGCCAGCAGCGAATCGGGGGGTAGTGGT. It yields the protein CASSESGGSG. Given in full, the CDR3 is CASSESGGSGQYF.

In this sample, this clone turned up many times. The sequenced fragment ends 3 residues before the CDR3 boundary, so the rest is inferred from the germline J gene. The rearrangement links TRBV6-4 to TRBJ1-1; 8 bases map to TRBD1. The V and J ends lost 7 bases and 1 base, in that order; junction bases with no gene match: 5. The CDR3 is 14 residues long. CDR1 and CDR2 (germline): MRHNA, SNTAGT. This CDR3 is CASTRQGKNTEAFF. CDR3 DNA, as far as it was read: TGTGCCAGCACTAGACAGGGGAAGAACACTGAA.

In this sample, this clone turned up many times. The CDR3 end lies 3 residues beyond the end of the read and is filled in from the germline J gene. The chain combines TRBV20-1 with TRBJ2-2, with D possibly TRBD2 on 5 matching bases. The V and J ends lost 4 bases and 2 bases respectively, with 8 bases between them. The CDR3 covers 13 residues. In germline, CDR1 is DFQATT, CDR2 SNEGSKA (reference sequence). The sequenced part of the CDR3 DNA is TGCAGTGCTACGGGGATTAACACCGGGGAG. Residues: CSATGINTGE. The whole CDR3 reads CSATGINTGELFF.

Concerning this clone: The junction differs from germline at one of its ends, possibly a read error. The observed sequence ends 3 residues before the CDR3 terminus, with the missing tail filled in from the germline J gene. The rearrangement links TRBV19 to TRBJ1-1; unclear D gene. The CDR3 spans 13 residues. Germline CDR1 LNHDA, CDR2 SQIVND (reference sequence). The sequenced part of the CDR3 DNA is TGCGCCAGTGGTCCCTCCAGGACTGGAGAA. It yields the protein CASGPSRTGE. The whole CDR3 is CASGPSRTGEAFF.

As regards this clone: The read ends 3 residues before the CDR3 terminus; that terminus is restored from the germline J gene. The chain links TRBV7-9 to TRBJ2-4, with 11 bases aligning to TRBD2. There are 13 residues in the CDR3. Germline V CDR1 and CDR2: SEHNR, FQNEAQ (reference sequence). The part of the CDR3 DNA that was read is TGTGCCAGCAGCTTAGTAGCGGGGGGGATT. As protein: CASSLVAGGI. The entire CDR3 reads CASSLVAGGIQYF.

This clone was found many times. The CDR3 is cut off 3 residues early in the read; its end comes from the germline J gene. The chain is built from TRBV7-7 and TRBJ2-1; 8 nucleotides agree with TRBD2. Germline V CDR1 and CDR2: SSHAT, FNYEAQ (reference sequence). The CDR3 spans 17 residues. V lost 5 bases and J lost 4; bases outside the gene matches: 13. The CDR3 region is CASSPRPLAGKYNEQFF. CDR3 bases read: TGTGCCAGCAGCCCGCGGCCCCTAGCGGGTAAATACAATGAG.

This clone was observed at least ten times. The sequence runs out 3 residues before the end of the CDR3; the remainder is reconstructed from the germline J gene. This chain joins TRBV30 and TRBJ2-2; no definite D call. Germline V gene lookup returns CDR1 GTSNPN and CDR2 SVGIG (reference sequence). The CDR3 extends over 15 amino acids. CDR3 residues: CAWRAPISTNEKLFF. The CDR3 DNA, read in part, is TGTGCCTGGAGGGCTCCGATTTCAACTAATGAAAAG.

In this sample, this clone turned up many times. The missing CDR3 end, 3 residues past where the read stops, is filled in from the germline J gene. The rearrangement joins TRBV7-9 to TRBJ2-2; a possible D gene is TRBD2 (6 bases). The germline gives CDR1 SEHNR, CDR2 FQNEAQ (reference sequence). This CDR3 has 13 amino acids. The CDR3 loop is CASSSLGGRKLFF. The sequenced part of the CDR3 DNA is TGTGCCAGCAGCTCCTTGGGGGGTAGGAAG.

Regarding this clone: A far larger clone is one nucleotide away, so this likely arose from a read error. The CDR3 extends 3 residues past the end of the read, so its final part is completed from the germline J gene. The chain couples TRBV19 to TRBJ1-1; D is perhaps TRBD1 (6 bases). V was pared by 8 bases and J by 1 base, with 11 bases between. Germline CDR1 and CDR2: LNHDA and SQIVND (reference sequence). The CDR3 contains 13 residues. CDR3 protein: CASWYRANTEAFF. CDR3 DNA, as far as it was read: TGTGCCAGTTGGTACAGGGCGAACACTGAA.

This clone was detected only a few times. The CDR3 end falls 3 residues outside the read, so it is completed with the germline J gene. This rearrangement joins TRBV7-9 to TRBJ2-2; 7 nucleotides align to TRBD1. The CDR3 has 13 residues. In germline, CDR1 is SEHNR, CDR2 FQNEAQ (reference sequence). CDR3 protein: CASIQDRDNLLFF. The sequenced part of the CDR3 DNA is TGTGCCAGCATCCAAGACAGGGATAATTTG.

In its sample, this clone was seen a few times. Read data end 3 residues before the CDR3 end; the end is taken from the germline J gene. The chain employs TRBV16 and TRBJ2-2; tentative D call: TRBD1 (5 bases). CDR1 and CDR2 (germline): KGHSY, FQNENV. The CDR3 runs to 16 residues. The covered CDR3 bases are TGTGCCAGCAGTCAAAAGGGGTTCAACCCCCGTAACGTG. Its protein is CASSQKGFNPRNV. The CDR3 in its entirety is CASSQKGFNPRNVLFF.

This clone was seen at least ten times. The read halts 3 residues ahead of the CDR3 end, with the missing end drawn from the germline J gene. This chain joins TRBV6-4 and TRBJ1-1, with 9 bases aligning to TRBD1. The CDR3 is 18 amino acids. Germline V gene sequence: CDR1 MRHNA, CDR2 SNTAGT. The ends lost 2 bases at V and 0 bases at J; junction bases unmatched: 10. The DNA read from the CDR3 is TGTGCCAGCAGTGACGTTATACAGGGGGCGAGCATGAACACTGAA. Translation: CASSDVIQGASMNTE. From start to end, the CDR3 is CASSDVIQGASMNTEAFF.

This clone was counted many times. The read terminates 3 residues before the CDR3 end, so the remaining end is supplied by the germline J gene. V and J are TRBV28 and TRBJ1-4, with TRBD1 matching over 10 bases. The V gene end was trimmed by 2 bases and the J gene end by 10 bases; junction bases not matched to a gene: 7. Germline CDR1 MDHEN, CDR2 SYDVKM. CDR3 length: 15 amino acids. The CDR3 DNA, read in part, is TGTGCCAGCAGTTTAGTCGGACAGGGGGGGTCAAAA. It codes for CASSLVGQGGSK. The entire CDR3 reads CASSLVGQGGSKLFF.

This clone was seen repeatedly, ten times or more. The read finishes 3 residues shy of the CDR3 end, and the germline J gene is used to complete it. This chain links TRBV5-1 with TRBJ2-5; the match to TRBD1 covers 8 bases. CDR1 SGHRS and CDR2 YFSETQ come from the germline V gene. The CDR3 sequence is 15 residues long. With 1 base clipped from V and 4 bases from J, the junction kept 6 bases outside the gene matches. CDR3: CASSLRTGGLETQYF. CDR3 bases read: TGCGCCAGCAGCTTGCGTACAGGGGGGTTAGAGACC.

This clone was detected many times. CDR3 DNA (partial): TGTGCCAGCAGTACGTTCTACGCTGGC. Residues: CASSTFYAG. The entire CDR3 protein is CASSTFYAGYTF. V gene TRBV6-2 or TRBV6-3 combines with J gene TRBJ1-2; D uncertain. The read gets to within 3 residues of the CDR3 end, and the germline J gene fills in the rest. V was pared by 5 bases and J by 7 bases, with 11 bases between. In germline, CDR1 is MNHEY, CDR2 SVGEGT. The CDR3 loop spans 12 amino acids.

This clone appeared a few times. CDR3 loop: CASSSGSGSSYNDYTF. The part of the CDR3 DNA that was read is TGTGCCAGCTCCTCAGGAAGCGGGAGCTCCTACAATGAC. The rearrangement joins TRBV18 to TRBJ1-2; D is undetermined. Coverage ceases 3 residues before the CDR3 finishes, and the germline J gene fills in the end. Germline V gene sequence: CDR1 KGHSH, CDR2 LQKENI. The CDR3 totals 16 residues.

In this sample, this clone turned up many times. Read data end 3 residues before the CDR3 end; the end is taken from the germline J gene. The genes are TRBV29-1 and TRBJ2-7; 9 bases are shared with TRBD2. There are 18 residues in the CDR3. Germline V gene data show CDR1 as SQVTM and CDR2 as ANQGSEA. Trimming took 5 bases from V and 1 from J; bases not matched to a gene: 18. The CDR3 reads CSVYGVDTRLADSYEQYF. The sequenced part of the CDR3 DNA is TGCAGCGTTTACGGGGTTGACACGAGACTAGCGGATTCCTACGAG.

This clone has a count of ten or more. Sequencing ends 3 residues short of the CDR3 end; the germline J gene provides the rest. The chain has TRBV5-1 and TRBJ2-7; 9 positions match TRBD1. This CDR3 contains 15 residues. After removal of 0 bases from V and 3 bases from J, the junction contained 4 bases not matched to a gene. The germline V gene encodes CDR1 SGHRS and CDR2 YFSETQ. The CDR3: CASSLGGQGNYEQYF. The sequenced CDR3 bases are TGCGCCAGCAGCTTGGGGGGACAGGGTAACTACGAG.

This clone was seen repeatedly, ten times or more. From the germline J gene comes the end of the CDR3, since the read stops 3 residues before it. The chain uses TRBV28 and TRBJ2-5; no reliable D call. Trimming took 3 bases from V and 5 from J, leaving 4 bases between them. CDR1 and CDR2 from the germline V gene are MDHEN and SYDVKM. The CDR3 runs 11 residues. The DNA read from the CDR3 is TGTGCCAGCAGTTTGCGGGAGACC. This gives the protein CASSLRET. The entire CDR3 is CASSLRETQYF.

This clone occurred many times. The read gets to within 3 residues of the CDR3 end, and the germline J gene fills in the rest. The chain uses TRBV20-1 and TRBJ1-5; no definite D call. Trimming shortened V by 6 bases and J by 3 bases, and 15 bases separated the two germline ends. The germline CDR1 and CDR2 sequences are DFQATT and SNEGSKA (reference sequence). The CDR3 runs 14 residues. The CDR3 sequence is CSAAPPGDNQPQHF. The part of the CDR3 DNA that was read is TGCAGTGCCGCCCCCCCCGGGGACAATCAGCCC.

This clone has only a few counts. The sequence runs out 3 residues before the end of the CDR3; the remainder is reconstructed from the germline J gene. This rearrangement joins TRBV7-2 to TRBJ2-2; the D call may be TRBD1 or TRBD2 (5 bases each). This CDR3 has 12 amino acids. Germline CDR1 SGHTA, CDR2 FQGNSA. CDR3 region: CASSSQGEKLFF. The covered CDR3 bases are TGTGCCAGCAGCTCCCAGGGAGAAAAG.

This clone was seen at least ten times. The read terminates 3 residues ahead of where the CDR3 ends, so the germline J gene completes it. J is TRBJ2-3 and V is TRBV20-1; D possibly corresponds to TRBD1 (5 bases). The length of the CDR3 is 15 residues. Germline lookup yields CDR1 DFQATT and CDR2 SNEGSKA (reference sequence). Deletions cut 6 bases from V and 1 base from J, with 17 bases between. CDR3 in amino acids: CSALTEGRGTDTQYF. Incomplete CDR3 DNA: TGCAGTGCCCTGACGGAAGGCAGGGGCACAGATACG.

This clone was observed a handful of times. The CDR3 end falls 3 residues outside the read, so it is completed with the germline J gene. The rearrangement uses TRBV23-1 and TRBJ2-2; the D gene is possibly TRBD2 (6 bases). TRBV23-1 belongs to the ORF category, with a function that is uncertain. The CDR3 is 14 amino acids. The CDR3 bases that were read are TGCGCCAGCAGTCGGGGGGATACTAATGAAAAG. Translated, it gives CASSRGDTNEK. The complete CDR3 protein is CASSRGDTNEKLFF.

With regard to this clone: A junction end diverges from the germline sequence, so it may reflect a read error. The read gets to within 3 residues of the CDR3 end, and the germline J gene fills in the rest. Other DNA sequences from this sample encode an identical CDR3 as well. The rearrangement joins TRBV7-9 to TRBJ1-3; TRBD1 is a possible D gene (6 bases). The CDR3 totals 15 residues. CDR1 and CDR2 (germline): SEHNR, FQNEAQ (reference sequence). The part of the CDR3 DNA that was read is TGTGCCAGCAGCTCCTCCCACGGACAGAGGAACACT. Residues: CASSSSHGQRNT. The whole CDR3 region reads CASSSSHGQRNTIYF. Together with reference TRBV7-9 and TRBJ1-3, the CDR3 gives the full variable domain: DTGVSQNPRHKITKRGQNVTFRCDPISEHNRLYWYRQTLGQGPEFLTYFQNEAQLEKSRLLSDRFSAERPKGSFSTLEIQRTEQGDSAMYLCASSSSHGQRNTIYFGEGSWLTVV.

About this clone itself: The read gets to within 3 residues of the CDR3 end, and the germline J gene fills in the rest. The chain joins TRBV7-9 to TRBJ2-7; D perhaps matches TRBD2 (5 bases). Germline CDR1 SEHNR, CDR2 FQNEAQ (reference sequence). Trimming removed 6 bases at V and 2 bases at J, with 11 bases between. CDR3 length equals 13 residues. The CDR3: CASSHPGAYEQYF. The CDR3 DNA, read in part, is TGTGCCAGCAGTCACCCCGGGGCCTACGAG.